This TCR beta chain was documented in a study of CD8 T cells in ankylosing spondylitis (dated by TCRdb to the late 2010s). Regarding the complete study: The study set out to find disease-linked TCR variants by profiling T cell receptor beta repertoires in ankylosing spondylitis patients and healthy donors. The whole study cohort included about a hundred healthy donors and under 30 ankylosing spondylitis patients. Peripheral blood samples were taken, and synovial fluid was additionally collected from ankylosing spondylitis patients.

Notes on this clonotype: Its specific antigen is unknown. Base qualities were left out, and no much larger clone turns up one base away.

The CDR3 numbers 15 residues from cysteine through phenylalanine. Just the 45-base CDR3 DNA is kept, in frame starting at base 1. CDR1 and CDR2 were assigned from the germline V gene as SGHRS and YFSETQ. V lost 4 bases and J lost 5 bases, and the count of bases not matched to a germline gene is 9. Data came from an Illumina HiSeq 2500. Quantitative 5'-RACE with molecular barcodes was used to prepare TCR beta libraries. Turning to the authors' computational methods: To identify disease-linked TCR variants, a new computational method was used, one built on a probabilistic model of VDJ rearrangement. TCRdb trimmed public reads at Q25 via fastp, called clones via MiXCR and kept in-frame beta chains. Each record represents a unique CDR3 protein, reported with the most common genes and DNA among its rows. The V and J calls and clone size are TCRdb's, not the authors'. The sample data list more than 100,000 distinct CDR3 sequences, and approximately 17% of these were observed just once. Approximately 30% of the sample is in the top ten clones.

Results the study describes overall, beyond this receptor: The disease-linked clones were reported as significantly enriched in matched synovial fluid samples from ankylosing spondylitis patients. Some of the motif variants had been reported before in the synovial fluid and blood of reactive arthritis patients, a finding that suggests common disease-initiation mechanisms. A CD8+ phenotype was shown by the disease-linked clones, which were found at relatively low frequencies in peripheral blood. A TCR beta motif of eight highly homologous amino acid variants appeared characteristic of blood from ankylosing spondylitis patients.

Sequencing used blood, either unsorted or a sorted T cell fraction (not recorded which). The chain was built from TRBV5-1 and TRBJ2-5; 9 bases in the middle match TRBD1. The TCR originated in a male donor with ankylosing spondylitis. The CDR3 loop reads CASSPGTGSGETQYF. The DNA sequence follows: TGCGCCAGCAGCCCCGGGACAGGGTCAGGCGAGACCCAGTACTTC. Beyond the CDR3, the reference TRBV5-1 and TRBJ2-5 genes provide the residues; the full variable domain reads: KAGVTQTPRYLIKTRGQQVTLSCSPISGHRSVSWYQQTPGQGLQFLFEYFSETQRNKGNFPGRFSGRQFSNSRSEMNVSTLELGDSALYLCASSPGTGSGETQYFGPGTRLLVL.